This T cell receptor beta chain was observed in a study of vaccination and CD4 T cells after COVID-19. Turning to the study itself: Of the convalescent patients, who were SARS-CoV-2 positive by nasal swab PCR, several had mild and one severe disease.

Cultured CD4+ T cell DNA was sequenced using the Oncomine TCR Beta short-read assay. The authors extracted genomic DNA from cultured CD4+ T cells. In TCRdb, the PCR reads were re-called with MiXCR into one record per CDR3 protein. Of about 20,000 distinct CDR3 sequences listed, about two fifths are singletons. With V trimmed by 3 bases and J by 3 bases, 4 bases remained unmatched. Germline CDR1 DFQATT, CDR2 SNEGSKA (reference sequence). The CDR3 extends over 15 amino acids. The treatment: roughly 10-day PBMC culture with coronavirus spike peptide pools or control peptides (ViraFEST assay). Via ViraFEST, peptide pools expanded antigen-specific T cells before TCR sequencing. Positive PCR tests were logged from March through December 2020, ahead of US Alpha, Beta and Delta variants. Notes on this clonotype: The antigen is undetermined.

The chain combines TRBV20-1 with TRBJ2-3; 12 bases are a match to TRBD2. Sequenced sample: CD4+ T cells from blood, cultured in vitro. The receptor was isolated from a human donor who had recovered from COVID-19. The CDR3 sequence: CSASSTSGSTDTQYF. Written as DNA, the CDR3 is TGCAGTGCTAGCTCGACTAGCGGGAGTACAGATACGCAGTATTTT.